Listed below are T cell receptor beta chains from one sample, sequenced in a study of blood T cell repertoires in COVID-19. Using immunoSEQ multiplex PCR, the repertoire was profiled, and TCRdb retains in-frame clones only, with some absent. The profile shows 250,000 to 300,000 clones, approximately 89% of them singletons. Material for sequencing was PBMCs or T cells enriched from blood (not recorded which). Receptors originate from a woman aged 60-70 years who had recovered from COVID-19. Both conserved end residues are part of each CDR3. D genes are given only for firm matches. Clone sizes are given selectively: once, few, many, or a class where the clone is expanded.

j_gene: TRBJ2-7; v_gene: TRBV6-5; d_gene: NA; abundance: NA; CDR3nt: TGTGCCAGCCGACAGACATACGAGCAGTACTTC; CDR3aa: CASRQTYEQYF
j_gene: TRBJ2-5; v_gene: TRBV12-3/TRBV12-4; d_gene: NA; abundance: NA; CDR3nt: TGTGCCAGCAGTTTTGTACAAGAGACCCAGTACTTC; CDR3aa: CASSFVQETQYF
j_gene: TRBJ2-1; v_gene: TRBV3-1/TRBV3-2; d_gene: NA; abundance: NA; CDR3nt: TGTGCCAGCAGCCTTTACTCCAATGAGCAGTTCTTC; CDR3aa: CASSLYSNEQFF
j_gene: TRBJ2-5; v_gene: TRBV9; d_gene: NA; abundance: NA; CDR3nt: TGTGCCAGCAGCGTAGTGTTGTGGGGGGGCCTTAGAGAGACCCAGTACTTC; CDR3aa: CASSVVLWGGLRETQYF
j_gene: TRBJ1-5; v_gene: TRBV18; d_gene: TRBD1; abundance: NA; CDR3nt: TGTGCCAGCTCACCGATCGGGACAGGAGCCCATCAGCCCCAGCATTTT; CDR3aa: CASSPIGTGAHQPQHF
j_gene: TRBJ1-5; v_gene: TRBV30; d_gene: TRBD1; abundance: NA; CDR3nt: TGTGCCTGGAGTGGAGCCTCAGGGGGCGCGGATCAGCCCCAGCATTTT; CDR3aa: CAWSGASGGADQPQHF
j_gene: TRBJ1-5; v_gene: TRBV27; d_gene: TRBD1; abundance: NA; CDR3nt: TGTGCCAGCAGCCCGGGACAGGGGGGCAATCAGCCCCAGCATTTT; CDR3aa: CASSPGQGGNQPQHF
j_gene: TRBJ1-2; v_gene: TRBV28; d_gene: TRBD1; abundance: NA; CDR3nt: TGTGCCATCGGGACAGCTCAGGGCTATGGCTACACCTTC; CDR3aa: CAIGTAQGYGYTF
j_gene: TRBJ1-4; v_gene: TRBV30; d_gene: NA; abundance: NA; CDR3nt: TGTGCCTGGGGACAGTTGAATGAAAAACTGTTTTTT; CDR3aa: CAWGQLNEKLFF
j_gene: TRBJ2-2; v_gene: TRBV9; d_gene: NA; abundance: NA; CDR3nt: TGTGCCAGCATGTCTGGTACTGTCGGGGAGCTGTTTTTT; CDR3aa: CASMSGTVGELFF
j_gene: TRBJ2-1; v_gene: TRBV4-1; d_gene: NA; abundance: NA; CDR3nt: TGCGCCAGCAGCCGCAGCCAGGAGGACTCCTACAATGAGCAGTTCTTC; CDR3aa: CASSRSQEDSYNEQFF
j_gene: TRBJ1-5; v_gene: TRBV7-8; d_gene: NA; abundance: once; CDR3nt: TGTGCCAGCAGCTCCCTAGGCGGCGGCAATCAGCCCCAGCATTTT; CDR3aa: CASSSLGGGNQPQHF
j_gene: TRBJ2-1; v_gene: TRBV5-1; d_gene: TRBD2; abundance: NA; CDR3nt: TGCGCCAGCAGCGCTGGGAGCGCTAGCGGGTCACATGAGCAGTTCTTC; CDR3aa: CASSAGSASGSHEQFF
j_gene: TRBJ1-2; v_gene: TRBV30; d_gene: NA; abundance: NA; CDR3nt: TGTGCCTGGCGGGACACCTATAACTATGGCTACACCTTC; CDR3aa: CAWRDTYNYGYTF
j_gene: TRBJ2-2; v_gene: TRBV9; d_gene: NA; abundance: NA; CDR3nt: TGTGCCAGCAGCATGGAACTAGGCAGCGGGGAGCTGTTTTTT; CDR3aa: CASSMELGSGELFF
j_gene: TRBJ1-2; v_gene: TRBV27; d_gene: NA; abundance: NA; CDR3nt: TGTGCCAGCAGTTTTTCGGGGTATGGCTACACCTTC; CDR3aa: CASSFSGYGYTF
j_gene: TRBJ1-1; v_gene: TRBV6-6; d_gene: TRBD1; abundance: NA; CDR3nt: TGTGCCAGCAGTCCCTCGACAGGGCGACGGTCGAACACTGAAGCTTTCTTT; CDR3aa: CASSPSTGRRSNTEAFF
j_gene: TRBJ1-1; v_gene: TRBV7-3; d_gene: NA; abundance: once; CDR3nt: TGTGCCAGCAGCCCAGAGTGGTTGGGAGCTGAAGCTTTCTTT; CDR3aa: CASSPEWLGAEAFF
j_gene: TRBJ1-2; v_gene: TRBV6-1; d_gene: NA; abundance: NA; CDR3nt: TGTGCCAGCAGTGAAGCGCTTCGGGGGGTCTATGGCTACACCTTC; CDR3aa: CASSEALRGVYGYTF
j_gene: TRBJ2-3; v_gene: TRBV6-4; d_gene: NA; abundance: NA; CDR3nt: TGTGCCAGCAGTGATCAGAATTTCGGGGATACGCAGTATTTT; CDR3aa: CASSDQNFGDTQYF
j_gene: TRBJ1-6; v_gene: TRBV11-2; d_gene: TRBD1; abundance: few; CDR3nt: TGTGCCAGCAGCTGGGGGAAGACAGGGGTACCTTCACCCCTCCACTTT; CDR3aa: CASSWGKTGVPSPLHF
j_gene: TRBJ2-1; v_gene: TRBV7-3; d_gene: NA; abundance: NA; CDR3nt: TGTGCCAGCAGGTATACAACAGATGAGCAGTTCTTC; CDR3aa: CASRYTTDEQFF
j_gene: TRBJ1-5; v_gene: TRBV28; d_gene: NA; abundance: NA; CDR3nt: TGTGCCAGCAGTTTTTCCCAGAATCAGCCCCAGCATTTT; CDR3aa: CASSFSQNQPQHF
j_gene: TRBJ2-7; v_gene: TRBV11-2; d_gene: NA; abundance: NA; CDR3nt: TGTGCCAGCAGCTTAGATCCACGAGCCGAGCAGTACTTC; CDR3aa: CASSLDPRAEQYF
j_gene: TRBJ2-1; v_gene: TRBV11-2; d_gene: TRBD2; abundance: once; CDR3nt: TGTGCCAGCAGCTCAGGTAGCGGGGGGAGTGATGAGCAGTTCTTC; CDR3aa: CASSSGSGGSDEQFF
j_gene: TRBJ1-2; v_gene: TRBV5-8; d_gene: NA; abundance: NA; CDR3nt: TGTGCCAGCAGCCCGGGAGTGGAGTGGACCTTC; CDR3aa: CASSPGVEWTF
j_gene: TRBJ1-4; v_gene: TRBV10-3; d_gene: TRBD1; abundance: NA; CDR3nt: TGTGCCATCAGTGAGATGGGGAGACAGGGAGGAAAACTGTTTTTT; CDR3aa: CAISEMGRQGGKLFF
j_gene: TRBJ2-6; v_gene: TRBV7-9; d_gene: NA; abundance: NA; CDR3nt: TGTGCCAGCAGGCCGGGGAACTCTGGGGCCAACGTCCTGACTTTC; CDR3aa: CASRPGNSGANVLTF
j_gene: TRBJ1-1; v_gene: TRBV18; d_gene: NA; abundance: NA; CDR3nt: TGTGCCAGCTCGTACAGCTCCATGAACACTGAAGCTTTCTTT; CDR3aa: CASSYSSMNTEAFF
j_gene: TRBJ1-2; v_gene: TRBV5-5; d_gene: NA; abundance: once; CDR3nt: TGTGCCAGCATCTACTCCCACAGCTCCCATCGCTATGGCTACACCTTC; CDR3aa: CASIYSHSSHRYGYTF
j_gene: TRBJ2-5; v_gene: TRBV3-1/TRBV3-2; d_gene: TRBD1; abundance: once; CDR3nt: TGTGCCAGCAGCCGCTTGGCCGGGACAGGGGAAGAGACCCAGTACTTC; CDR3aa: CASSRLAGTGEETQYF
j_gene: TRBJ1-6; v_gene: TRBV19; d_gene: NA; abundance: NA; CDR3nt: TGTGCCAGCGGGGAAATAGGGAATTCACCCCTCCACTTT; CDR3aa: CASGEIGNSPLHF
j_gene: TRBJ1-1; v_gene: TRBV28; d_gene: NA; abundance: NA; CDR3nt: TGTGCCAGCAGACGAACCCCGGGTAATATAGGCACTGAAGCTTTCTTT; CDR3aa: CASRRTPGNIGTEAFF
j_gene: TRBJ1-3; v_gene: TRBV28; d_gene: NA; abundance: NA; CDR3nt: TGTGCCAGCAGTTTCCAACAGAACTCTGGAAACACCATATATTTT; CDR3aa: CASSFQQNSGNTIYF
j_gene: TRBJ1-2; v_gene: TRBV7-9; d_gene: TRBD1; abundance: NA; CDR3nt: TGTGCCAGCAGCTTACCCGGGACAGGGAGGGAAGGCTACACCTTC; CDR3aa: CASSLPGTGREGYTF
j_gene: TRBJ2-1; v_gene: TRBV6-5; d_gene: NA; abundance: NA; CDR3nt: TGTGCCAGCAGTCCCGGGACTCAGCCTAACAATGAGCAGTTCTTC; CDR3aa: CASSPGTQPNNEQFF
j_gene: TRBJ1-2; v_gene: TRBV18; d_gene: NA; abundance: once; CDR3nt: TGTGCCAGCTCCTCAGACGGCGACAGCTATGGCTACACCTTC; CDR3aa: CASSSDGDSYGYTF
j_gene: TRBJ2-1; v_gene: TRBV2; d_gene: TRBD2; abundance: NA; CDR3nt: TGTGCCAGCACCCCCTGGACTAGCGGGGCAAATGAGCAGTTCTTC; CDR3aa: CASTPWTSGANEQFF
j_gene: TRBJ1-6; v_gene: TRBV7-9; d_gene: TRBD1; abundance: few; CDR3nt: TGTGCCAGCAACTTCGGACAGGGGCTAAATTCACCCCTCCACTTT; CDR3aa: CASNFGQGLNSPLHF
j_gene: TRBJ2-1; v_gene: TRBV2; d_gene: TRBD2; abundance: NA; CDR3nt: TGTGCCAGCAGCTCAGGGACTAGCGGGAAGGAGCAGTTCTTC; CDR3aa: CASSSGTSGKEQFF
j_gene: TRBJ1-1; v_gene: TRBV5-1; d_gene: NA; abundance: once; CDR3nt: TGCGCCAGCAGCGAACAACCCCGGGACACCGTGAACACTGAAGCTTTCTTT; CDR3aa: CASSEQPRDTVNTEAFF
j_gene: TRBJ1-5; v_gene: TRBV28; d_gene: NA; abundance: NA; CDR3nt: TGTGCCAGCAGTTTGGATCCAGGGCTTCAGCCCCAGCATTTT; CDR3aa: CASSLDPGLQPQHF
j_gene: TRBJ1-4; v_gene: TRBV14; d_gene: NA; abundance: once; CDR3nt: TGTGCCAGCAGCCCCAGAGCGGGGACTGTCGATGAAAAACTGTTTTTT; CDR3aa: CASSPRAGTVDEKLFF
j_gene: TRBJ2-7; v_gene: TRBV7-6; d_gene: NA; abundance: NA; CDR3nt: TGTGCCAGCAGCTTAGGGGCCTCGGGGGAGGTCTCCTACGAGCAGTACTTC; CDR3aa: CASSLGASGEVSYEQYF
j_gene: TRBJ1-6; v_gene: TRBV4-1; d_gene: NA; abundance: NA; CDR3nt: TGCGCCAGCAGCCAAATCTCAGGGCTAAATTCACCCCTCCACTTT; CDR3aa: CASSQISGLNSPLHF
j_gene: TRBJ2-3; v_gene: TRBV6-5; d_gene: TRBD2; abundance: NA; CDR3nt: TGTGCCAGCCCCCGGGAGGCCGGGGATACGCAGTATTTT; CDR3aa: CASPREAGDTQYF
j_gene: TRBJ1-2; v_gene: TRBV27; d_gene: NA; abundance: NA; CDR3nt: TGTGCCAGCAGTTTAAGGCAGGGATATGGCTACACCTTC; CDR3aa: CASSLRQGYGYTF